This T cell receptor (beta chain) was profiled in a study of shared clonotypes between healthy human individuals. Study details: Plates per donor: three CD4 naive, three CD4 memory, two CD8 naive, one CD8 memory. Study results and caveats: Investigators expected sequencing depth to affect clonotype sharing among donors. The rarefaction results pointed to incomplete sorted-subset sequencing despite large depth.

As to this clone: Its antigen is still unknown.

The donors, healthy adults who were HIV-negative, had experienced no recent acute infections or vaccinations. CDR3 length equals 14 residues. The germline gives CDR1 SGHNT, CDR2 YENEEA. Trimming stripped 1 base from V and 8 bases from J, with 14 bases between. Repertoires were generated with immunoSEQ multiplex PCR, while TCRdb's copy carries only in-frame clones and drops some. Altogether about 1 million clones are present, about 80% being singletons, with the ten largest covering approximately 0.5%. The sample consisted of memory CD4+ T cells from PBMCs. Subset reported: CD45RA-negative fraction. The clonotype comes from a man in his late teens or twenties in good health. Some clones in this sample may be carry-over from other donors' samples. The rearrangement joins TRBV11-3 to TRBJ1-2; a weak D match, TRBD1 (6 bases). The CDR3 region has the DNA TGTGCCAGCAGCTTAGGTAGGGCAGGGGACGGCTACACCTTC. This codes for CASSLGRAGDGYTF.